This TCR beta chain was sequenced during a study of cytomegalovirus exposure and HLA in healthy donors. The germline CDR1 and CDR2 sequences are MRHNA and SNTAGT. Trimming removed 6 bases from V and 4 bases from J; junction bases left unmatched: 5. The CDR3 extends over 13 amino acids. The PCR ran on 60 Vbeta and 13 Jbeta primers. Sequenced by immunoSEQ multiplex PCR; TCRdb stores in-frame clones only, minus some. This sample has some 80,000 clones, with under 80% found just once. The sequence was collected from a human donor in good health. The chain is built from TRBV6-4 and TRBJ1-2, with TRBD1 matching over 7 bases. Sequencing was done on a sample of PBMCs. This chain's CDR3 is CASRDRRGYGYTF. As DNA, the CDR3 is TGTGCCAGCAGGGACAGGAGGGGCTATGGCTACACCTTC.